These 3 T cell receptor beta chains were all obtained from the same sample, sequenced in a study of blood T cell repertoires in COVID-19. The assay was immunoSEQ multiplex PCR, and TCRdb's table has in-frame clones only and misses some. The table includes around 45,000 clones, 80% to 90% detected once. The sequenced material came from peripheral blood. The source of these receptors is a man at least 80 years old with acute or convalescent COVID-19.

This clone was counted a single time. The CDR3, as DNA: TGTGCCATCAGTGAGGGGCAGGGGGCTTCCTACGAGCAGTACTTC. It specifies CAISEGQGASYEQYF. The chain uses TRBV10-3 and TRBJ2-7; the match to TRBD1 covers 8 bases. The ends lost 2 bases at V and 1 base at J; junction bases unmatched: 4. CDR3 size: 15 residues. CDR1 ENHRY and CDR2 SYGVKD come from the germline V gene.

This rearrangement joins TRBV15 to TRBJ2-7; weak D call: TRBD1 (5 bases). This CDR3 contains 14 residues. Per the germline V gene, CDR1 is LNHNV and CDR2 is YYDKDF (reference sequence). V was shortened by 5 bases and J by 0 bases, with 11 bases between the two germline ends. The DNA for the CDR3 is TGTGCCACCAGCCTGGGGCCATCCTCCTACGAGCAGTACTTC. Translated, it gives CATSLGPSSYEQYF.

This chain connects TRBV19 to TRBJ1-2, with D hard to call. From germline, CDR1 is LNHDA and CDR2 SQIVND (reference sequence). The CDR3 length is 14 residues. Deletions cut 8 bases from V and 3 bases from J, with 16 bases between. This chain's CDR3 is CASGLDSLDYGYTF. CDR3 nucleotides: TGTGCCAGTGGGCTGGACTCTCTCGACTATGGCTACACCTTC.